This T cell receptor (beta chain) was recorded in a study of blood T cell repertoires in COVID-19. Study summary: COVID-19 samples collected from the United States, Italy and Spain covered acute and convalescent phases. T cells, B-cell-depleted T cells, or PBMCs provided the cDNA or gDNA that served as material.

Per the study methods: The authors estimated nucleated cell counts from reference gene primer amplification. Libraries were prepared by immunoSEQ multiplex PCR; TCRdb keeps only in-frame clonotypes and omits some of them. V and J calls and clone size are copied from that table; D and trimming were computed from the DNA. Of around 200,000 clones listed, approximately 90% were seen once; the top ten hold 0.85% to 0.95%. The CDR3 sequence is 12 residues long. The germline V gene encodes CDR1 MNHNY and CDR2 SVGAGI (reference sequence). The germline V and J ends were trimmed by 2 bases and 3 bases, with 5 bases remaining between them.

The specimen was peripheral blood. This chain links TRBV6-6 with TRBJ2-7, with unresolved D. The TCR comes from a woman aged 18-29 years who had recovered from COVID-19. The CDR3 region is CASSYNSYEQYV. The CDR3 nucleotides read TGTGCCAGCAGTTACAACAGCTACGAGCAGTACGTC.